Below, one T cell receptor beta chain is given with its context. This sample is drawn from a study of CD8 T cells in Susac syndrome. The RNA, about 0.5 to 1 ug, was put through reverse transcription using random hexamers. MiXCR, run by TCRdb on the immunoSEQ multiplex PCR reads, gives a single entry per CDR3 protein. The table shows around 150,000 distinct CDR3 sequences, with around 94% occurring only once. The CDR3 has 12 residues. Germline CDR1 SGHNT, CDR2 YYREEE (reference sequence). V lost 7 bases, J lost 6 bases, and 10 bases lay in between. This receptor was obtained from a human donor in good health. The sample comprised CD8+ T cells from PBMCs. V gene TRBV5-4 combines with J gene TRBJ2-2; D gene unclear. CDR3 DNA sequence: TGTGCCAGCCCGGCACCCTCCGGGGAGCTGTTTTTT. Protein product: CASPAPSGELFF.